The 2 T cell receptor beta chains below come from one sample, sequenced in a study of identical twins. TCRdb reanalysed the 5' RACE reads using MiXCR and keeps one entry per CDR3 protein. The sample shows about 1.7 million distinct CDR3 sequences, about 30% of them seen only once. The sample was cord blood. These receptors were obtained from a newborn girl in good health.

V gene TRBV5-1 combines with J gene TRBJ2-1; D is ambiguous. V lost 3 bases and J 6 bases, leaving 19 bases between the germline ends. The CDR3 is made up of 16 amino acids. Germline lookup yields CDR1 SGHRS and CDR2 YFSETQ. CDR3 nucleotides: TGCGCCAGCAGCTCGGGTAGGGCTACTCGACTCAATGAGCAGTTCTTC. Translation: CASSSGRATRLNEQFF.

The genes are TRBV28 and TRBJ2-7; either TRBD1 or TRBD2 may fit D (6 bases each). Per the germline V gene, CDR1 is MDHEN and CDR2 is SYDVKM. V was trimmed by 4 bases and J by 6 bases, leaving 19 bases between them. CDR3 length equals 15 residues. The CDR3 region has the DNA TGTGCCAGCAGTTCGCTAAGGGGGGCGCTCCTCGAGCAGTACTTC. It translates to CASSSLRGALLEQYF.